Below are 28 T cell receptor beta chains sequenced from a single sample in a study of T cells after posttransplantation cyclophosphamide. Produced via immunoSEQ multiplex PCR; TCRdb's table is partial and in-frame only. The top ten hold about 3% of the sample, which has 66,000 or so clones, around 95% seen once. Sequencing input: PBMCs. Receptors were obtained from a woman aged 25 to 45 in good health and a related stem cell transplant donor.

The chain employs TRBV27 and TRBJ1-2; 8 bases map to TRBD1. Germline assignment: CDR1 MNHEY and CDR2 SMNVEV (reference sequence). Losses at the gene ends were 8 bases for V and 2 bases for J; bases not matched to a gene: 10. CDR3 length: 15 amino acids. The CDR3 here is CASVKLQGGNYGYTF. Written as DNA, the CDR3 is TGTGCCAGCGTCAAACTACAGGGGGGGAACTATGGCTACACCTTC.

This clone was observed once. The genes are TRBV11-2 and TRBJ2-7, with TRBD1 identical over 8 bases. This CDR3 has 13 residues. Per germline, CDR1 SGHAT and CDR2 FQNNGV. The junction had 1 base not matched to a gene; V was cut back by 2 bases and J by 4 bases. The CDR3 nucleotides read TGTGCCAGCAGCTTAACAGGGGGGTACGAGCAGTACTTC. Translated: CASSLTGGYEQYF. The full variable domain, its missing parts supplied by reference TRBV11-2 and TRBJ2-7, is EAGVAQSPRYKIIEKRQSVAFWCNPISGHATLYWYQQILGQGPKLLIQFQNNGVVDDSQLPKDRFSAERLKGVDSTLKIQPAKLEDSAVYLCASSLTGGYEQYFGPGTRLTVT.

This rearrangement joins TRBV5-1 to TRBJ2-5; TRBD2 aligns across 13 bases. Germline CDR1 and CDR2: SGHRS and YFSETQ. The junction had 4 bases not matched to a gene; V was cut back by 0 bases and J by 2 bases. This CDR3 region has 17 residues. CDR3 amino acids: CASSLVLAGGSQETQYF. Here the CDR3 DNA reads TGCGCCAGCAGCTTGGTACTAGCGGGGGGGTCTCAAGAGACCCAGTACTTC.

The CDR3 region is CASSIQTGYAEAFF. The CDR3 DNA is TGTGCCAGCAGTATACAGACAGGGTACGCTGAAGCTTTCTTT. The rearrangement uses TRBV27 and TRBJ1-1; the match to TRBD1 covers 7 bases. The CDR3 runs to 14 residues. V lost 5 bases and J lost 6; bases outside the gene matches: 9. CDR1 and CDR2 from the germline V gene are MNHEY and SMNVEV (reference sequence).

The gene calls are TRBV6-4 and TRBJ2-5; D could derive from TRBD1 or TRBD2 (5 bases each). CDR3 length equals 13 residues. The germline V gene has CDR1 MRHNA and CDR2 SNTAGT. V gave up 4 bases and J gave up 3 bases, with 9 bases separating them. CDR3 sequence reads: CASSVGPKETQYF. In nucleotides, the CDR3 is TGTGCCAGCAGTGTGGGACCGAAAGAGACCCAGTACTTC.

The chain combines TRBV27 with TRBJ1-1; D call uncertain. V dropped 5 bases and J dropped 3 bases, with 19 bases sitting between them. The CDR3 loop spans 16 amino acids. Germline V gene data show CDR1 as MNHEY and CDR2 as SMNVEV (reference sequence). CDR3 loop: CASSPLSPAGDTEAFF. The DNA of the CDR3 is TGTGCCAGCAGTCCCCTGTCCCCGGCAGGCGACACTGAAGCTTTCTTT.

The chain recombines TRBV7-8 with TRBJ2-5; D might be TRBD2 (5 bases). This CDR3 spans 14 amino acids. V gave up 5 bases and J gave up 1 base, with 11 bases separating them. Germline CDR1 reads SGHVS; CDR2 reads FQNEAQ. In nucleotides, the CDR3 is TGTGCCAGCAGCCCAGAGCGGTTCCAAGAGACCCAGTACTTC. It codes for CASSPERFQETQYF.

This clone was counted a single time. The rearrangement uses TRBV5-1 and TRBJ2-2; 8 bases are a match to TRBD1. The CDR3 totals 18 residues. J was trimmed by 5 bases and V by 3 bases; bases with no gene match: 15. The germline V gene has CDR1 SGHRS and CDR2 YFSETQ. As DNA, the CDR3 is TGCGCCAGCAGCTACGGACAGGGAGTGGGGGCAGGAACCGGGGAGCTGTTTTTT. It specifies CASSYGQGVGAGTGELFF.

The CDR3 DNA follows: TGTGCCAGCAGCTTAACGGGATCTCCCAACTATGGCTACACCTTC. This translates into CASSLTGSPNYGYTF. This chain joins TRBV7-2 and TRBJ1-2; D is ambiguous. This CDR3 spans 15 amino acids. The V end was cut by 2 bases, the J end by 2 bases, with 12 bases between. Germline CDR1 is SGHTA and CDR2 is FQGNSA. Together with reference TRBV7-2 and TRBJ1-2, the CDR3 gives the full variable domain: GAGVSQSPSNKVTEKGKDVELRCDPISGHTALYWYRQSLGQGLEFLIYFQGNSAPDKSGLPSDRFSAERTGGSVSTLTIQRTQQEDSAVYLCASSLTGSPNYGYTFGSGTRLTVV.

This chain connects TRBV4-3 to TRBJ1-6; a weak D match, TRBD1 (6 bases). With 1 base removed from V and 0 bases from J, the gap between germline ends came to 13 bases. The CDR3 spans 18 residues. CDR1 is LGHNA, CDR2 YSLEER, per germline. CDR3 region: CASSQGQRGSSYNSPLHF. CDR3 bases: TGCGCCAGCAGCCAAGGTCAAAGGGGGAGCTCCTATAATTCACCCCTCCACTTT.

The chain combines TRBV28 with TRBJ1-2, with D possibly matching TRBD1 (6 bases). Germline CDR1 MDHEN, CDR2 SYDVKM. The CDR3 spans 16 residues. Deletions cut 7 bases from V and 3 bases from J, with 21 bases between. CDR3 residues: CASKVTVLQGHYGYTF. The CDR3 coding sequence is TGTGCCAGCAAAGTTACGGTCCTACAGGGCCACTATGGCTACACCTTC.

V gene TRBV5-1 combines with J gene TRBJ2-7; 9 nucleotides match TRBD1. The germline CDR1 and CDR2 sequences are SGHRS and YFSETQ. The V segment lost 6 bases and the J segment 7 bases; nucleotides outside the gene matches: 11. CDR3 length: 14 amino acids. CDR3 sequence: CASTQTGGIGEQYF. In nucleotides, the CDR3 is TGCGCCAGCACCCAGACAGGGGGTATAGGAGAGCAGTACTTC.

This chain joins TRBV19 and TRBJ2-1; perhaps TRBD2 as D (7 bases). Germline V gene sequence: CDR1 LNHDA, CDR2 SQIVND (reference sequence). The CDR3 has 13 residues. Trimming took 10 bases from V and 12 from J, leaving 22 bases between them. DNA for the CDR3: TGTGCCACGAAGGGCCCGTTTGCGGGGGCGCAGTTCTTC. This gives the protein CATKGPFAGAQFF.

The table lists this clone with a count of one. The chain carries TRBV7-9 and TRBJ1-4, with D possibly TRBD1 on 6 matching bases. The length of the CDR3 is 15 residues. Germline CDR1 SEHNR, CDR2 FQNEAQ (reference sequence). Trimming removed 0 bases from V and 6 bases from J, with 11 bases in between. In DNA, the CDR3 is TGTGCCAGCAGCTTAGCGTTAGGGGGGCATGAAAAACTGTTTTTT. The encoded protein is CASSLALGGHEKLFF.

CDR3 in DNA: TGTGCCAGCTCACCCGACAGGGGCGGTGTTTACGAGCAGTACTTC. Translated, it gives CASSPDRGGVYEQYF. The J gene is TRBJ2-7, the V gene TRBV18; 8 bases are a match to TRBD1. Trimming removed 3 bases from V and 4 bases from J; junction bases left unmatched: 8. This CDR3 has 15 residues. Per germline, CDR1 KGHSH and CDR2 LQKENI.

The CDR3 is CASSQGVNYEQYF. In DNA, the CDR3 is TGCGCCAGCAGCCAGGGGGTGAACTACGAGCAGTACTTC. The chain uses TRBV4-3 and TRBJ2-5; perhaps D is TRBD1 or TRBD2 (5 bases each). The J call may be mistaken, given a closer DNA end match to TRBJ2-7. Per germline, CDR1 LGHNA and CDR2 YSLEER. This CDR3 has 13 residues.

This clone was found once. At one end, the junction sequence differs from germline, possibly due to a read error. This CDR3 is also generated by other DNA sequences in the sample. V gene TRBV6-6 combines with J gene TRBJ1-4; maybe TRBD1 (5 bases). This CDR3 is 14 amino acids long. CDR1 is MNHNY, CDR2 SVGAGI, per germline (reference sequence). CDR3 sequence: CASTLTATNEKLFF. DNA for the CDR3: TGTGCCAGCACCCTGACAGCAACCAATGAAAAACTGTTTTTT.

This chain uses TRBV7-2 with TRBJ2-7; D gene ambiguous. With 5 bases removed from V and 1 base from J, the gap between germline ends came to 12 bases. The V gene's germline CDR1 is SGHTA and CDR2 FQGNSA. The CDR3 is 14 residues long. The CDR3 here is CASSRDVGSYEQYF. The CDR3 bases are TGTGCCAGCAGCCGAGATGTCGGATCCTACGAGCAGTACTTC. The whole variable domain, filled in from reference TRBV7-2 and TRBJ2-7, reads GAGVSQSPSNKVTEKGKDVELRCDPISGHTALYWYRQSLGQGLEFLIYFQGNSAPDKSGLPSDRFSAERTGGSVSTLTIQRTQQEDSAVYLCASSRDVGSYEQYFGPGTRLTVT.

The chain is built from TRBV19 and TRBJ2-7; D is perhaps TRBD1 or TRBD2 (5 bases each). The V end was cut by 5 bases, the J end by 0 bases, with 11 bases between. The germline V gene encodes CDR1 LNHDA and CDR2 SQIVND (reference sequence). CDR3 length equals 14 residues. The CDR3 loop is CASSPRDLSYEQYF. The CDR3 DNA sequence: TGTGCCAGTAGTCCCCGGGACCTCTCCTACGAGCAGTACTTC.

The chain couples TRBV6-5 to TRBJ1-2, with D uncertain. Per the germline V gene, CDR1 is MNHEY and CDR2 is SVGAGI. The CDR3 loop spans 15 amino acids. V lost 0 bases and J lost 4, with 12 bases in between. The CDR3 spells CASSYSKGRFYGYTF. The CDR3 DNA sequence: TGTGCCAGCAGTTACTCGAAGGGCAGGTTCTATGGCTACACCTTC.

The chain couples TRBV19 to TRBJ1-1; 8 bases are shared with TRBD1. V lost 6 bases, J lost 0 bases, and 3 bases stayed unmatched. Germline CDR1 and CDR2: LNHDA and SQIVND (reference sequence). The CDR3 contains 14 residues. The CDR3 protein is CASSGQGMNTEAFF. The CDR3 region has the DNA TGTGCCAGTAGCGGACAGGGAATGAACACTGAAGCTTTCTTT.

V gene TRBV11-2 combines with J gene TRBJ2-1, with TRBD2 matching 11 bases. V lost 1 base to trimming and J lost 6 bases; unmatched junction nucleotides: 8. This CDR3 is built from 17 residues. Germline CDR1 SGHAT, CDR2 FQNNGV. The CDR3 loop is CASSLGVSGGAANEQFF. In nucleotides, the CDR3 is TGTGCCAGCAGCTTAGGCGTTAGCGGGGGGGCCGCCAATGAGCAGTTCTTC.

V usage is TRBV4-1 and J usage is TRBJ2-7, with TRBD1 identical over 7 bases. Germline values: CDR1 MGHRA, CDR2 YSYEKL. This CDR3 spans 15 amino acids. V lost 4 bases to trimming and J lost 1 base; unmatched junction nucleotides: 7. CDR3 coding DNA: TGCGCCAGCAGCCTTGGGACAGACGAATCCTACGAGCAGTACTTC. Translation: CASSLGTDESYEQYF.

The chain is built from TRBV6-5 and TRBJ2-7; 7 bases agree with TRBD2. CDR1 MNHEY and CDR2 SVGAGI come from the germline V gene. The trim removed 7 bases at V and 0 bases at J, leaving 6 bases unmatched. The CDR3 is 14 residues long. Here the CDR3 reads CASTPGGGSYEQYF. In nucleotides, the CDR3 is TGTGCCAGCACCCCGGGGGGTGGCTCCTACGAGCAGTACTTC.

V usage is TRBV2 and J usage is TRBJ1-6; possibly TRBD1 for D (6 bases). In germline, CDR1 is SNHLY, CDR2 FYNNEI. V was cut by 6 bases and J by 9 bases, with 18 bases left in between. This CDR3 region has 15 residues. CDR3 sequence reads: CASSQETGSTSPLHF. The CDR3 region has the DNA TGTGCCAGCAGCCAAGAGACAGGATCGACTTCACCCCTCCACTTT.

The chain combines TRBV6-1 with TRBJ2-7; D is unclear. The CDR3 is 16 residues long. Germline-derived CDR1 and CDR2 are MNHNS and SASEGT. The V and J ends lost 0 bases and 6 bases respectively, with 18 bases between them. CDR3 DNA sequence: TGTGCCAGCAGTGAAGCGGGCCTTAGCTCATACTTCGAGCAGTACTTC. Translating gives CASSEAGLSSYFEQYF.

A single count supports this clone. The V call is TRBV6-5, the J call TRBJ2-1; D perhaps matches TRBD1 (5 bases). The V gene lost 7 bases and the J gene lost 8 bases, with 9 bases spanning the gap. This CDR3 is built from 11 residues. Germline-derived CDR1 and CDR2 are MNHEY and SVGAGI. The CDR3 DNA is TGTGCCAGCACCAAGGGGCATGAGCAGTTCTTC. Amino acid sequence: CASTKGHEQFF.

The chain recombines TRBV19 with TRBJ2-7; TRBD2 matches 7 bases. CDR1 LNHDA and CDR2 SQIVND come from the germline V gene (reference sequence). This CDR3 region has 13 residues. V was pared by 7 bases and J by 6 bases, with 9 bases of the junction left unmatched. The chain's CDR3 is CASKGGKGSEQYF. CDR3 nucleotide sequence: TGTGCCAGTAAGGGAGGGAAAGGGTCCGAGCAGTACTTC.